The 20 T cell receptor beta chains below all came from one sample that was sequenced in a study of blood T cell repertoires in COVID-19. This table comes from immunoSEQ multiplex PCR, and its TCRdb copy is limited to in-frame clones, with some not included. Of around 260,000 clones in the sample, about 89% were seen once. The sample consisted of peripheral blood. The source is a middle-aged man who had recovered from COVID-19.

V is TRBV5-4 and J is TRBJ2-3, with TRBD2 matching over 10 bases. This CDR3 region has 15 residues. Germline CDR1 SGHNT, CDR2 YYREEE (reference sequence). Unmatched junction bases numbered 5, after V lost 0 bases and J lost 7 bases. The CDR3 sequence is CASSLASSGSHTQYF. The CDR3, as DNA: TGTGCCAGCAGCTTGGCGTCTAGCGGGAGCCATACGCAGTATTTT.

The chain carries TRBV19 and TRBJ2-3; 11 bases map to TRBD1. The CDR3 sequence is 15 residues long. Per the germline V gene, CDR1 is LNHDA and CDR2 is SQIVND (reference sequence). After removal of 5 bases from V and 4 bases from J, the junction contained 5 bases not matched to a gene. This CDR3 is CASSLGQGASDTQYF. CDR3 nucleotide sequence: TGTGCCAGTAGTCTAGGACAGGGGGCCTCAGATACGCAGTATTTT.

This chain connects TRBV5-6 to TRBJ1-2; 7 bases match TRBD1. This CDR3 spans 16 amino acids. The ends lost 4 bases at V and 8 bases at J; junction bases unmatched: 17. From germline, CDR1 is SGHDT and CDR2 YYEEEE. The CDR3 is CASSPEPASTGIGYTF. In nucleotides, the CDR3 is TGTGCCAGCAGCCCGGAGCCCGCGTCGACAGGGATAGGCTACACCTTC. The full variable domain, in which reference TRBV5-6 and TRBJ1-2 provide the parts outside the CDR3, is DAGVTQSPTHLIKTRGQQVTLRCSPKSGHDTVSWYQQALGQGPQFIFQYYEEEERQRGNFPDRFSGHQFPNYSSELNVNALLLGDSALYLCASSPEPASTGIGYTFGSGTRLTVV.

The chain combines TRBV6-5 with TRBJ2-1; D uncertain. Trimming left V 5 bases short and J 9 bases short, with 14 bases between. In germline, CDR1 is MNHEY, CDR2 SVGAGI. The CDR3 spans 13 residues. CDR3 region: CASSRSAPSEQFF. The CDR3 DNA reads TGTGCCAGCAGTCGGAGTGCCCCTAGTGAGCAGTTCTTC.

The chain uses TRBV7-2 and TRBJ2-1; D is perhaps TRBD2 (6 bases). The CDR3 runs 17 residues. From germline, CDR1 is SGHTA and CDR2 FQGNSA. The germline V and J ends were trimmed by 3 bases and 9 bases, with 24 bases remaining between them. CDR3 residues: CASSFNGLGRELGEQFF. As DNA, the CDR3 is TGTGCCAGCAGCTTCAATGGGTTAGGGCGGGAACTGGGTGAGCAGTTCTTC.

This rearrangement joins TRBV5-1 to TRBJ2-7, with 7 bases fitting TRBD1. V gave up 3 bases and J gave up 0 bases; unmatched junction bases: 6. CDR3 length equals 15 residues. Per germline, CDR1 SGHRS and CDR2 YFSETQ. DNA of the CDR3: TGCGCCAGCAGCTACGGACAGGCAAGCTCCTACGAGCAGTACTTC. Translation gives CASSYGQASSYEQYF.

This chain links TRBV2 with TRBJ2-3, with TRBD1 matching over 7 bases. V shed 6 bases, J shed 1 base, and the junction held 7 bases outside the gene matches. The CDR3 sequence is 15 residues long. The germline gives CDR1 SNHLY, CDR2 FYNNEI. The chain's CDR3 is CASRPGQAGTDTQYF. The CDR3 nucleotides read TGTGCCAGCAGACCCGGACAGGCAGGCACAGATACGCAGTATTTT.

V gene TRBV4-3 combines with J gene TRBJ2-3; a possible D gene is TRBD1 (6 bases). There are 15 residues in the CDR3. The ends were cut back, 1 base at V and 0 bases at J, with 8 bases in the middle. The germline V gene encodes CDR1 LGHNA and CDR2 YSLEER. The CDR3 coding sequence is TGCGCCAGCAGCCAAGTGGGGGCTAGCACAGATACGCAGTATTTT. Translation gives CASSQVGASTDTQYF.

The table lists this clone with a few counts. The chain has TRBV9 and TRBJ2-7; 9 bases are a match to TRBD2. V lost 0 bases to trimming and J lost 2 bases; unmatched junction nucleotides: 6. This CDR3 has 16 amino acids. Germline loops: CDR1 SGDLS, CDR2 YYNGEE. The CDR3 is CASSVVDSGSPYEQYF. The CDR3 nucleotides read TGTGCCAGCAGCGTAGTTGATAGCGGGAGTCCCTACGAGCAGTACTTC.

CDR3 sequence reads: CASISAGSGNGYTF. In nucleotides, the CDR3 is TGTGCCAGCATCTCGGCGGGATCTGGGAATGGCTACACCTTC. The chain employs TRBV7-9 and TRBJ1-2; no clear D gene. The CDR3 is 14 residues long. Trimming took 7 bases from V and 6 from J, leaving 18 bases between them. In germline, CDR1 is SEHNR, CDR2 FQNEAQ (reference sequence).

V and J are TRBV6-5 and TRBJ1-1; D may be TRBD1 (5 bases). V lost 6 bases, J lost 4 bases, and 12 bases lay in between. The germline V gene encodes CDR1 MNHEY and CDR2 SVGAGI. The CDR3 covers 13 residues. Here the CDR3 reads CASSAGGGTEAFF. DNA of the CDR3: TGTGCCAGCAGCGCCGGGGGGGGCACTGAAGCTTTCTTT.

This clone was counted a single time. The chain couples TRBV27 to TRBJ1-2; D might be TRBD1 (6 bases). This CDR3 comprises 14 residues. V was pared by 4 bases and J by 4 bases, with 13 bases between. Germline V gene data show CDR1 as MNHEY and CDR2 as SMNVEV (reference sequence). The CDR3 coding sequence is TGTGCCAGCAGTTACAGGGCCTCGGGCTATGGCTACACCTTC. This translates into CASSYRASGYGYTF.

This CDR3 reads CASSGWRRHEQFF. The CDR3 DNA reads as TGTGCCAGCAGCGGGTGGAGGCGCCATGAGCAGTTCTTC. V usage is TRBV11-2 and J usage is TRBJ2-1; D may be TRBD2 (5 bases). The CDR3 sequence is 13 residues long. V dropped 5 bases and J dropped 8 bases, with 13 bases sitting between them. Germline V gives CDR1 SGHAT, CDR2 FQNNGV.

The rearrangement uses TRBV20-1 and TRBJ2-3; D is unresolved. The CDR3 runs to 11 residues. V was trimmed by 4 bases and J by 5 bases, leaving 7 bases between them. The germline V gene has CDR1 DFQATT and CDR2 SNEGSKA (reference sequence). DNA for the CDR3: TGCAGTGCTAACCGCGAAGATACGCAGTATTTT. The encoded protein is CSANREDTQYF.

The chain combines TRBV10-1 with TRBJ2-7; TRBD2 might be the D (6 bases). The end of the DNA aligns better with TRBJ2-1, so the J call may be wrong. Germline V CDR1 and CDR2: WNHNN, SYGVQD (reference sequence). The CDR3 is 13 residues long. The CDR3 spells CASSDHIGGEQFF. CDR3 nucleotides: TGCGCCAGCAGTGACCACATCGGGGGTGAGCAGTTCTTC.

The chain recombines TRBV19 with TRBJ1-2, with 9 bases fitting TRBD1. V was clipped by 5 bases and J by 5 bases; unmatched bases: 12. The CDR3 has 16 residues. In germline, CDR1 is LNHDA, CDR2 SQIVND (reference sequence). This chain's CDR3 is CASSPLGQGRRYGYTF. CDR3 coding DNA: TGTGCCAGTAGTCCCCTCGGACAGGGGCGCCGGTATGGCTACACCTTC.

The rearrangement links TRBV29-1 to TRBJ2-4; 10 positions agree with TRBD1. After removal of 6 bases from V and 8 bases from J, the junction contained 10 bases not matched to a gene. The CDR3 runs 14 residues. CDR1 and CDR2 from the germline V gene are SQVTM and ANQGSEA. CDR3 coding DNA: TGCAGCGTGAGAACCGGGACAGGGGTTGACATTCAGTACTTC. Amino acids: CSVRTGTGVDIQYF.

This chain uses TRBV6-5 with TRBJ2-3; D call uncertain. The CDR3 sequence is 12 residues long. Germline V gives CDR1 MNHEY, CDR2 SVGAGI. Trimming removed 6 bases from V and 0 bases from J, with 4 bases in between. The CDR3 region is CASRTSTDTQYF. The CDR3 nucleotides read TGTGCCAGCAGGACTAGCACAGATACGCAGTATTTT.

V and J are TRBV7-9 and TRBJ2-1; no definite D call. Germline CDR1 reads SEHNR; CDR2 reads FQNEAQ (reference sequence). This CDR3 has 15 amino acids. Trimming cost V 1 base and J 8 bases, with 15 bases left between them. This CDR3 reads CASSLGHRIGDEQFF. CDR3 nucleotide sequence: TGTGCCAGCAGCTTAGGTCACCGTATTGGAGATGAGCAGTTCTTC.

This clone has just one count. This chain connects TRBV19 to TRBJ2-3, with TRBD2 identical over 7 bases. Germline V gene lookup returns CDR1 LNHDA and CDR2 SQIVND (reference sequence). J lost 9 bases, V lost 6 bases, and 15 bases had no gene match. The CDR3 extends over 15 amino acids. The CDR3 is CASRVGAAGEGTQYF. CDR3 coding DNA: TGTGCCAGTAGGGTAGGGGCGGCGGGGGAGGGGACGCAGTATTTT.